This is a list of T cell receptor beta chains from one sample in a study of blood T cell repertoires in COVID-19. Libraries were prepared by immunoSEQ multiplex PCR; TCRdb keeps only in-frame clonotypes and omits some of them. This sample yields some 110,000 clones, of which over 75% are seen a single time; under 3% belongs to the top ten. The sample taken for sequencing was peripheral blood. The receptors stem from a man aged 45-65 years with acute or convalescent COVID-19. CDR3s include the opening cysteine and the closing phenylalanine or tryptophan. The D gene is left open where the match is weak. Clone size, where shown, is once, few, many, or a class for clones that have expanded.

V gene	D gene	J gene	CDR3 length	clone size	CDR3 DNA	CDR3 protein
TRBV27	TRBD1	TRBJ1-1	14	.	TGTGCCAGCAGTAGGGGGACAGGGAGCACTGAAGCTTTCTTT	CASSRGTGSTEAFF
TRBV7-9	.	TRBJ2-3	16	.	TGTGCCAGCAGCCAGGGACTTTCCATGGGCGCAGATACGCAGTATTTT	CASSQGLSMGADTQYF
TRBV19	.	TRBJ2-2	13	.	TGTGCCAGTAGTCCACAGGGCACCGGGGAGCTGTTTTTT	CASSPQGTGELFF
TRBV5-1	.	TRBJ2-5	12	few	TGCGCCAGCAGCTTTATACAAGAGACCCAGTACTTC	CASSFIQETQYF
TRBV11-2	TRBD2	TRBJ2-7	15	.	TGTGCCAGCAGGGATCCGAAGCGGGATTCCAACGGTCGGTACTTC	CASRDPKRDSNGRYF
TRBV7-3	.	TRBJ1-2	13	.	TGTGCCAGCAGCCCCGAGCCAGGTCGTGGCTACACCTTC	CASSPEPGRGYTF
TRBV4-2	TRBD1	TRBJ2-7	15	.	TGTGCCAGCAGCCAAACACCGGGACAGGGTTTCGAGCAGTACTTC	CASSQTPGQGFEQYF
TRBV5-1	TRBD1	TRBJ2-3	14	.	TGCGCCAGCAGCGGACAGGCAAGCACAGATACGCAGTATTTT	CASSGQASTDTQYF
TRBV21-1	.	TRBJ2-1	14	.	TGTGCCAGCAGCAAAGATACAGCTTACAATGAGCAGTTCTTC	CASSKDTAYNEQFF
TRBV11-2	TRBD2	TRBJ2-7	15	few	TGTGCCAGCAGCTTTGACAGCGGGAACACCTACGAGCAGTACTTC	CASSFDSGNTYEQYF
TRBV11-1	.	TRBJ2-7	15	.	TGTGCCAGCAGACCCACAGGGTCCCGAGCCTACGAGCAGTACTTC	CASRPTGSRAYEQYF
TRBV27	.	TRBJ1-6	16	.	TGTGCCAGCAGTTTATCGGCGGGCTCGGGGTATTCACCCCTCCACTTT	CASSLSAGSGYSPLHF
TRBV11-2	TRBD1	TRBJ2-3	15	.	TGTGCCAGCAGCTTGGGACAGGGGGCAGGAGATACGCAGTATTTT	CASSLGQGAGDTQYF
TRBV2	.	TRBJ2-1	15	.	TGTGCCAGCAGGGTGGGGGCAGGTAGTCACAATGAGCAGTTCTTC	CASRVGAGSHNEQFF
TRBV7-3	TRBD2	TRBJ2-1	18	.	TGTGCCAGCAGCTCCCCTGGACTAGCGGGAGCCTACAACAATGAGCAGTTCTTC	CASSSPGLAGAYNNEQFF
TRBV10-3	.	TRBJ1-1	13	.	TGTGCCATCAGAAGTCAGGGCGACACTGAAGCTTTCTTT	CAIRSQGDTEAFF
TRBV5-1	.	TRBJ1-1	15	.	TGCGCCAGCAGCTTGTGGGGGGACGTTAACACTGAAGCTTTCTTT	CASSLWGDVNTEAFF
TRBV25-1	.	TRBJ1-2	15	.	TGTGCCAGCAGTGAGAGCGGGGGGGCGAACTATGGCTACACCTTC	CASSESGGANYGYTF
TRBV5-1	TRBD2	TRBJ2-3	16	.	TGCGCCAGCAGCTTGGATGCGGGAGGGCCCGGGGATACGCAGTATTTT	CASSLDAGGPGDTQYF
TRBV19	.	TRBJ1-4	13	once	TGTGCCAGTAGTATAGACTCCGATGAAAAACTGTTTTTT	CASSIDSDEKLFF
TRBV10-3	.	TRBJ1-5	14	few	TGTGCCATCAGTGATGGTGGGCCGGAACAGCCCCAGCATTTT	CAISDGGPEQPQHF
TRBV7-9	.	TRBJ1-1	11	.	TGTGCCAGCAGCTTTGACATCCAAGCTTTCTTT	CASSFDIQAFF
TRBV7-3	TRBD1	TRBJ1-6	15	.	TGTGCCAGCAGTTTCACAGGGGGAGGGAATTCACCCCTCCACTTT	CASSFTGGGNSPLHF
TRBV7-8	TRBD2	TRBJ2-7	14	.	TGTGCCAGCAGCTTGAGCGGGACCTCCTACGAGCAGTACTTC	CASSLSGTSYEQYF
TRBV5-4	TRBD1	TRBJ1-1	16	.	TGTGCCAGCAGCCCCCGGGACAGGGGGCGCGGGACTGAAGCTTTCTTT	CASSPRDRGRGTEAFF
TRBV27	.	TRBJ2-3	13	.	TGTGCCAGCAAACTAGCTAGCACAGATACGCAGTATTTT	CASKLASTDTQYF
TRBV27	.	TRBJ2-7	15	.	TGTGCCAGCAGTTTATCCACGGGTTGGCCCTACGAGCAGTACTTC	CASSLSTGWPYEQYF
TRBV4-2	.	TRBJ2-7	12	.	TGTGCCAGCAGCCAGTCTGGGCGCGAGCAGTACTTC	CASSQSGREQYF
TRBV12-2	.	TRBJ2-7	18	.	TGTGCAAGTCGCTTATACCCCATCTTACAGCGGGGGAGATACGAGCAGTACTTC	CASRLYPILQRGRYEQYF
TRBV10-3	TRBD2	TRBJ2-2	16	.	TGTGCCATCAGGGTAGCGGGGGGATCGAACACCGGGGAGCTGTTTTTT	CAIRVAGGSNTGELFF
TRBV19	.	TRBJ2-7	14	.	TGTGCCAGTAGTCGACAGCGCGACTCCTACGAGCAGTACTTC	CASSRQRDSYEQYF
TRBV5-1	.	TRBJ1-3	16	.	TGCGCCAGCAGCCTGGACAGTCCCTCCTCTGGAAACACCATATATTTT	CASSLDSPSSGNTIYF
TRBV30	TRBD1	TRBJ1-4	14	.	TGTGCCTGGGCCGCGACAGGGCCGAATGAAAAACTGTTTTTT	CAWAATGPNEKLFF
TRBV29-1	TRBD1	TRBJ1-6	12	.	TGCAGCGCCGGGGGACAGGGGACACCCCTCCACTTT	CSAGGQGTPLHF
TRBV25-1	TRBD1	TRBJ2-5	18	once	TGTGCCAGCAGTGACCTCGACAGGGTGAAGGGGGTTACAGAGACCCAGTACTTC	CASSDLDRVKGVTETQYF
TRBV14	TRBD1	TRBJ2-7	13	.	TGTGCCAGCAGCCAAGACAGGGGGTACGAGCAGTACTTC	CASSQDRGYEQYF
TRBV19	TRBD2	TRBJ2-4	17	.	TGTGCCAGTAGTTCTAGCGGGAGGGCCGTTACCAAAAACATTCAGTACTTC	CASSSSGRAVTKNIQYF
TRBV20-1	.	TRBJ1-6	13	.	TGCAGTGCTAGTGAACAGGGTGATTCACCCCTCCACTTT	CSASEQGDSPLHF
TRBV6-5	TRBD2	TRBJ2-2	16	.	TGTGCCAGCAGTTACTCGCAGCGGGGGGACACCGGGGAGCTGTTTTTT	CASSYSQRGDTGELFF
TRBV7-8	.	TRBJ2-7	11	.	TGTGCCAGCAGCCGCAATTACGAGCAGTACTTC	CASSRNYEQYF
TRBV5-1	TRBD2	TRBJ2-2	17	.	TGCGCCAGCAGCTTGGAGACTAGCGGGAGTAGGCCCGGGGAGCTGTTTTTT	CASSLETSGSRPGELFF